The present entry profiles one T cell receptor (beta chain) with its context. Its antigen is not known. These data belong to a study of T cell responses to AZD1222 COVID-19 vaccine. Study-wide results and limits: When two AZD1222 doses had been given, Spike-specific TCR breadth and depth rose. Females outnumbered males among donors, who were mostly white British; clonal diversity was possibly underestimated.

Some second doses came at about 4 weeks and others at about 12 weeks; these were pooled. The assay was immunoSEQ multiplex PCR, and TCRdb's table has in-frame clones only and misses some. The table shows 140,000 to 150,000 clones, with 86% occurring only once. This CDR3 contains 13 residues. Germline CDR1 reads SGDLS; CDR2 reads YYNGEE. The V gene lost 3 bases and the J gene lost 5 bases, with 11 bases spanning the gap. This sequence was found in an adult who received the AZD1222 COVID-19 vaccine. Here the sequenced sample was peripheral blood, taken 28 days after the second AZD1222 dose. V is TRBV9 and J is TRBJ2-5; D gene unclear. CDR3 sequence: CASSGSTRETQYF. The CDR3 DNA reads as TGTGCCAGCAGCGGGAGCACGCGGGAGACCCAGTACTTC. The whole variable domain, remainder taken from reference TRBV9 and TRBJ2-5, is DSGVTQTPKHLITATGQRVTLRCSPRSGDLSVYWYQQSLDQGLQFLIQYYNGEERAKGNILERFSAQQFPDLHSELNLSSLELGDSALYFCASSGSTRETQYFGPGTRLLVL.